Only a few counts were recorded for the clone carrying this TCR beta chain. The data originate from a study of T-cell reconstitution after alpha-beta-depleted transplantation in children. Germline CDR1 reads ENHRY; CDR2 reads SYGVKD. The CDR3 runs 13 residues. The V gene lost 0 bases and the J gene lost 4 bases, with 6 bases spanning the gap. Library preparation (for TCRbeta) was performed with unique molecular identifiers. TCRdb reanalysed the PCR reads using MiXCR and keeps one entry per CDR3 protein. In the table there are about 90,000 distinct CDR3 sequences, about a sixth of which are singletons.

The V and J genes are TRBV10-3 and TRBJ2-5; tentative D call: TRBD1 (5 bases). The sequences come from PBMCs, mostly from graft donor cells, collected 180 days after TCRalphabeta/CD19-depleted stem cell transplant. The source is a male patient between 2 and 10 years old who had a stem cell transplant for acute lymphoblastic leukemia, so the T cells may come from the graft donor. CDR3 amino acids: CAISESQGETQYF. The DNA for the CDR3 is TGTGCCATCAGTGAGTCTCAGGGAGAGACCCAGTACTTC.